The following is a T cell receptor beta chain sequence with its context. The record originates from a study of tumour-infiltrating T cells in Burkitt lymphoma. The repertoire was sequenced with immunoSEQ multiplex PCR; TCRdb's copy has only in-frame clones and lacks some. This sample has tens of thousands of clones, with less than 40% found just once. The specimen sequenced was tumor tissue. The sequence was collected from a human donor with Burkitt lymphoma.

The CDR3 protein is CSVGGGSNQPQHF. The CDR3 DNA is TGCAGCGTTGGGGGGGGGAGCAATCAGCCCCAGCATTTT. The chain links TRBV29-1 to TRBJ1-5; D might be TRBD1 (5 bases). This CDR3 is built from 13 residues. The germline CDR1 and CDR2 sequences are SQVTM and ANQGSEA. Trimming cost V 4 bases and J 1 base, with 8 bases left between them.